Sequencing of this TCR beta chain was carried out in a study of cytomegalovirus exposure and HLA in healthy donors. General study points: The authors later found HLA-associated TCR beta chains more clonally expanded than equally common others.

Turning to this clone: Its matching antigen is unknown.

The CDR3 is made up of 13 amino acids. The germline gives CDR1 SQVTM, CDR2 ANQGSEA. With 7 bases removed from V and 0 bases from J, the gap between germline ends came to 10 bases. This PCR relied on a set of 60 Vbeta primers and 13 Jbeta primers. Generated by immunoSEQ multiplex PCR, the TCRdb table keeps only in-frame clones and is missing some. Among about 120,000 clones listed, roughly 77% were seen once. The TCR comes from a man aged 40-49 years in good health and CMV-seronegative. This rearrangement joins TRBV29-1 to TRBJ2-4; D perhaps matches TRBD2 (6 bases). Sequencing was carried out using PBMCs. CDR3 residues: CSDEGLAKNIQYF. Here the CDR3 DNA reads TGCAGCGATGAGGGACTAGCCAAAAACATTCAGTACTTC.